This T cell receptor (beta chain) was recorded in a study of shared clonotypes between healthy human individuals. Study results and caveats: Non-shared clonotypes showed lower generation probabilities than clonotypes common to all four donors.

As concerns this clone: Its antigen is unknown.

Original analysis: Owing to the provision of junction-only sequences devoid of quality scores by immunoSEQ, filtering differed. TCRdb keeps only in-frame clones here, not all; method: immunoSEQ multiplex PCR. V, J and clone size were drawn from that table, and D and trimming were deduced from the DNA. The sample records about 1.1 million clones, around 82% being singletons. CDR1 MNHNS and CDR2 SASEGT come from the germline V gene. V gave up 6 bases and J gave up 7 bases, with 15 bases separating them. The CDR3 length is 13 residues. The donor cohort consisted entirely of Caucasian adults residing in Nashville, Tennessee. Investigators divided CD4+ cells into CD45RA+ naive and CD45RA-negative memory subsets.

This receptor was identified in a man between 18 and 29 years old in good health. Some clones in this sample may be carry-over from other donors' samples. The chain recombines TRBV6-1 with TRBJ1-1, with a tentative D call TRBD1 (5 bases). The sequenced sample was memory CD4+ T cells from PBMCs. The sample's subset: CD45RA-negative fraction. CDR3 in DNA: TGTGCCAGCAGGTATCAGGGAGCCTATGAAGCTTTCTTT. This gives the protein CASRYQGAYEAFF.